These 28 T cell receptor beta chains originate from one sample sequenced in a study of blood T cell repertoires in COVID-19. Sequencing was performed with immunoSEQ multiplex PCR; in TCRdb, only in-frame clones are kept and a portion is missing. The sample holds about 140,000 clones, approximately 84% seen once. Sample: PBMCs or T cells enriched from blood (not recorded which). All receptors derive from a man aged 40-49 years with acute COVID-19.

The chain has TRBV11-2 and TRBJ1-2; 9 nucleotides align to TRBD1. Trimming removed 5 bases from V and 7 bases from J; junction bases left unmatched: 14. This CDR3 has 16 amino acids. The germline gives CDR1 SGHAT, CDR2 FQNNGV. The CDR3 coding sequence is TGTGCCAGCAGCCAAATACCGGGACAGGGCCCTGGTGGCTACACCTTC. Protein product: CASSQIPGQGPGGYTF.

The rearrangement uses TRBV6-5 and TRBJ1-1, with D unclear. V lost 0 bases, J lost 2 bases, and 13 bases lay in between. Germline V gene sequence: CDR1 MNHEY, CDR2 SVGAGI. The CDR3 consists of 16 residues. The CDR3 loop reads CASSYSGRRINTEAFF. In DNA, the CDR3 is TGTGCCAGCAGTTACTCGGGTCGGAGGATAAACACTGAAGCTTTCTTT.

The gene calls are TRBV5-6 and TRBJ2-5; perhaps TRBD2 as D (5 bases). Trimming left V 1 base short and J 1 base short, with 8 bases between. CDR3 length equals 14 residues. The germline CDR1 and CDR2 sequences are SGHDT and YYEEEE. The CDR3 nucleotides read TGTGCCAGCAGCTTGACGGGGTCCCAAGAGACCCAGTACTTC. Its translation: CASSLTGSQETQYF. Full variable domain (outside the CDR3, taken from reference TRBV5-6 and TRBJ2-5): DAGVTQSPTHLIKTRGQQVTLRCSPKSGHDTVSWYQQALGQGPQFIFQYYEEEERQRGNFPDRFSGHQFPNYSSELNVNALLLGDSALYLCASSLTGSQETQYFGPGTRLLVL.

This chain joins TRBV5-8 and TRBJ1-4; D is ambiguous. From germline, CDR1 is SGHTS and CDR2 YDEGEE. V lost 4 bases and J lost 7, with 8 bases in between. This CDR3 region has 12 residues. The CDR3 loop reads CASSQATEKLFF. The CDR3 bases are TGTGCCAGCAGCCAAGCAACTGAAAAACTGTTTTTT. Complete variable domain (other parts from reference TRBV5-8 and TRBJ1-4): EAGVTQSPTHLIKTRGQQATLRCSPISGHTSVYWYQQALGLGLQFLLWYDEGEERNRGNFPPRFSGRQFPNYSSELNVNALELEDSALYLCASSQATEKLFFGSGTQLSVL.

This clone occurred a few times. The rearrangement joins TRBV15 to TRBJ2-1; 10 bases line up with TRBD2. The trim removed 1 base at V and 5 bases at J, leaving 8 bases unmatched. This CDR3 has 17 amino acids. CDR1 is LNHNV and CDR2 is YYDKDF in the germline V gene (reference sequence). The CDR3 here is CATSRGYGTSENNEQFF. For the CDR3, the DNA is TGTGCCACCAGCAGAGGTTATGGGACTAGCGAGAACAATGAGCAGTTCTTC. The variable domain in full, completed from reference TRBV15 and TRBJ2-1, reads DAMVIQNPRYQVTQFGKPVTLSCSQTLNHNVMYWYQQKSSQAPKLLFHYYDKDFNNEADTPDNFQSRRPNTSFCFLDIRSPGLGDTAMYLCATSRGYGTSENNEQFFGPGTRLTVL.

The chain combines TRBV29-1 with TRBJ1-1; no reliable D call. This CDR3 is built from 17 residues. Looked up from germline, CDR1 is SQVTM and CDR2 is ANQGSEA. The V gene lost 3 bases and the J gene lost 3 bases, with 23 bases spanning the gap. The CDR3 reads CSVDLYAPGPGDTEAFF. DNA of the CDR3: TGCAGCGTTGACCTCTACGCACCGGGCCCCGGGGACACTGAAGCTTTCTTT.

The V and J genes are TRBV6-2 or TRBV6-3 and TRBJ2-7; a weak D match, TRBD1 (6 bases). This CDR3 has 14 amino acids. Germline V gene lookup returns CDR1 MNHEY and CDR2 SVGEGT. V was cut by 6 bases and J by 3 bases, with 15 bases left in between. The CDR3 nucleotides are TGTGCCAGCAGCCCCTACCGGGACAACTACGAGCAGTACTTC. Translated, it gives CASSPYRDNYEQYF.

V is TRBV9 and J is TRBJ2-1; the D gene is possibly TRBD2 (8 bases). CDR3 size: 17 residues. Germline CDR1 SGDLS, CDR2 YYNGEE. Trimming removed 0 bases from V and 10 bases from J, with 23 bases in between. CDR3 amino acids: CASSVVPSGGVRGEQFF. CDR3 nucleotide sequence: TGTGCCAGCAGCGTAGTACCCTCGGGAGGGGTCAGGGGGGAGCAGTTCTTC.

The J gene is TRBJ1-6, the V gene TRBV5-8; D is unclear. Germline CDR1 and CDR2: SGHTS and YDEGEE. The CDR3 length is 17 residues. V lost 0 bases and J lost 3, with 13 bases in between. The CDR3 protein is CASSLARRDHYNSPLHF. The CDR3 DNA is TGTGCCAGCAGCTTGGCGAGGAGGGATCACTATAATTCACCCCTCCACTTT.

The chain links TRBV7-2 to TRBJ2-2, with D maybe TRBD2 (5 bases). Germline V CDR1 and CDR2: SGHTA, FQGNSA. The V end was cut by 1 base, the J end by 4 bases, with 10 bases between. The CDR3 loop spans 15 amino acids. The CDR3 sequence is CASSLVGVGTGELFF. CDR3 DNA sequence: TGTGCCAGCAGCTTAGTCGGGGTCGGCACCGGGGAGCTGTTTTTT.

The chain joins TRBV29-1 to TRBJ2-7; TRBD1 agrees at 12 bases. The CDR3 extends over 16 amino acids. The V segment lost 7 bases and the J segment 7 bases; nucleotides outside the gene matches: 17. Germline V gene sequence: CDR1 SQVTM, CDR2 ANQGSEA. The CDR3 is CSAVPGQGAPAGEQYF. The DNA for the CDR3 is TGCAGCGCCGTACCGGGACAGGGGGCGCCGGCAGGGGAGCAGTACTTC.

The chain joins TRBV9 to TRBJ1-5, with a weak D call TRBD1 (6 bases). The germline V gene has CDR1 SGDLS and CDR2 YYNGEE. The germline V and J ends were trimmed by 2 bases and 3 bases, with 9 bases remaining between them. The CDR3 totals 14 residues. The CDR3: CASSVSGVNQPQHF. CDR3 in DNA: TGTGCCAGCAGCGTTTCAGGGGTCAATCAGCCCCAGCATTTT. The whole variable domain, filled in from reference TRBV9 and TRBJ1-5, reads DSGVTQTPKHLITATGQRVTLRCSPRSGDLSVYWYQQSLDQGLQFLIQYYNGEERAKGNILERFSAQQFPDLHSELNLSSLELGDSALYFCASSVSGVNQPQHFGDGTRLSIL.

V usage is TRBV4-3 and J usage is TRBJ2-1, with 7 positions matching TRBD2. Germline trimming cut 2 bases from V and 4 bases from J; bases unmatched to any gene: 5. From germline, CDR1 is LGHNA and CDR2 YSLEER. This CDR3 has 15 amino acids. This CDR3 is CASSQWDYPYNEQFF. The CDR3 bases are TGCGCCAGCAGCCAATGGGACTACCCATACAATGAGCAGTTCTTC.

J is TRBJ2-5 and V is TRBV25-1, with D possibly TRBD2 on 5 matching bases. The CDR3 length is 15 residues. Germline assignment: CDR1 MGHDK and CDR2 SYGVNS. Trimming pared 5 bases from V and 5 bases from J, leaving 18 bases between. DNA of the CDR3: TGTGCCAGCAGTCCCCCCGAGCGGCGGTGGGAGACCCAGTACTTC. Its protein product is CASSPPERRWETQYF.

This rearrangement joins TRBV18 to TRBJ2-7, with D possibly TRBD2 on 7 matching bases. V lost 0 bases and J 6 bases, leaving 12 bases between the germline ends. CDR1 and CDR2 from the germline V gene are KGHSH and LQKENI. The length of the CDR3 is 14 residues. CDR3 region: CASSPPYREGEQYF. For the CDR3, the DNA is TGTGCCAGCTCACCACCTTACAGGGAGGGCGAGCAGTACTTC.

As DNA, the CDR3 is TGTGCCAGCAGTATCTGGCTGGGGGGAGCCAAAAACATTCAGTACTTC. Its protein product is CASSIWLGGAKNIQYF. The chain combines TRBV5-4 with TRBJ2-4; D perhaps matches TRBD2 (6 bases). V lost 5 bases to trimming and J lost 0 bases, with 15 bases between them. Germline values: CDR1 SGHNT, CDR2 YYREEE (reference sequence). This CDR3 contains 16 residues. The full variable domain, in which reference TRBV5-4 and TRBJ2-4 provide the parts outside the CDR3, is ETGVTQSPTHLIKTRGQQVTLRCSSQSGHNTVSWYQQALGQGPQFIFQYYREEENGRGNFPPRFSGLQFPNYSSELNVNALELDDSALYLCASSIWLGGAKNIQYFGAGTRLSVL.

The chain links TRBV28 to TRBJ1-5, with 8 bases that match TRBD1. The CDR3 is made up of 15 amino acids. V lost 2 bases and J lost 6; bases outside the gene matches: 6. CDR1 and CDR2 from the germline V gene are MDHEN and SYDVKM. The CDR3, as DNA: TGTGCCAGCAGTTTAGCGACAGGGGTCGTTCAGCCCCAGCATTTT. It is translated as CASSLATGVVQPQHF.

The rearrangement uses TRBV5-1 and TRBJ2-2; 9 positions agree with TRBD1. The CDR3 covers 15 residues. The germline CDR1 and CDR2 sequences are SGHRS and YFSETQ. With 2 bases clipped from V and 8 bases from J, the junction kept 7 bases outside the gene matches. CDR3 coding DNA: TGCGCCAGCAGCTTCGAAACAGGGGGCAATGGGGAGCTGTTTTTT. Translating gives CASSFETGGNGELFF. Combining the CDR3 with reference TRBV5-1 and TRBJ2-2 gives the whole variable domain KAGVTQTPRYLIKTRGQQVTLSCSPISGHRSVSWYQQTPGQGLQFLFEYFSETQRNKGNFPGRFSGRQFSNSRSEMNVSTLELGDSALYLCASSFETGGNGELFFGEGSRLTVL.

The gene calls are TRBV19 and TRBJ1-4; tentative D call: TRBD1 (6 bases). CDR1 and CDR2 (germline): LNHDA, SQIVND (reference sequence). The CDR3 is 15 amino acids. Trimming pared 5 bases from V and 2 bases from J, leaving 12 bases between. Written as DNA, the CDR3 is TGTGCCAGTAGTCTTCACAGGGCTACTAATGAAAAACTGTTTTTT. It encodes CASSLHRATNEKLFF.

The CDR3 region is CASSPKDRVSGNTIYF. The CDR3 coding sequence is TGTGCCAGCAGCCCCAAAGACAGGGTCTCTGGAAACACCATATATTTT. The chain uses TRBV3-1 (or the pseudogene TRBV3-2) and TRBJ1-3; TRBD1 matches 7 bases. CDR3 length equals 16 residues. Germline V CDR1 and CDR2: LGHDT, YNNKEL (reference sequence). Trimming took 4 bases from V and 0 from J; bases not matched to a gene: 6.

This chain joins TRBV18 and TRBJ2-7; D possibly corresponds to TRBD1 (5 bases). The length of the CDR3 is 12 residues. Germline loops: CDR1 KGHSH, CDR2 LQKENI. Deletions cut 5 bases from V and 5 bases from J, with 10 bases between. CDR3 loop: CASSAGFHEQYF. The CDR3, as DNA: TGTGCCAGCTCAGCAGGGTTCCACGAGCAGTACTTC.

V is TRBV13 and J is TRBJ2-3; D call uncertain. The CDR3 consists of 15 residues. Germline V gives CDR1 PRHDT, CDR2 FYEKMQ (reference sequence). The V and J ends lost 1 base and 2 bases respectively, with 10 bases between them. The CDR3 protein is CASSLDSAVTDTQYF. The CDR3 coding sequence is TGTGCCAGCAGCTTAGATTCCGCAGTCACAGATACGCAGTATTTT.

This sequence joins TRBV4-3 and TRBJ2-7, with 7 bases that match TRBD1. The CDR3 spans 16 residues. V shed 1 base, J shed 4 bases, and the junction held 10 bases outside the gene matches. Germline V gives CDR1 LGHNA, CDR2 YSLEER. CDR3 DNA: TGCGCCAGCAGCCAAGGTCACGACAGGGAAATTTACGAGCAGTACTTC. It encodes CASSQGHDREIYEQYF.

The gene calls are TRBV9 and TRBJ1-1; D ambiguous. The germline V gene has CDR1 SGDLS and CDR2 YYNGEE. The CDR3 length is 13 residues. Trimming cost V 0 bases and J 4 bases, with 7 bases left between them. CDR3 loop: CASSVEHRTEAFF. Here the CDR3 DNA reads TGTGCCAGCAGCGTAGAACACCGCACTGAAGCTTTCTTT.

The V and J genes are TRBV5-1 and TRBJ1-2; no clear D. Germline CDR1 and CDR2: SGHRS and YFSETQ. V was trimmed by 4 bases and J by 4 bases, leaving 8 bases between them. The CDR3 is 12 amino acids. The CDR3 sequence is CASSQEGYGYTF. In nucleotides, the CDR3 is TGCGCCAGCAGCCAGGAGGGCTATGGCTACACCTTC.

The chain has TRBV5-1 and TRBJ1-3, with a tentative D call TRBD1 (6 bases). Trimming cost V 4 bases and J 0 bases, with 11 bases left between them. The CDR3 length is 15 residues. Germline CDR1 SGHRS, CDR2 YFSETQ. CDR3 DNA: TGCGCCAGCAGCAGGGACATCAGCTCTGGAAACACCATATATTTT. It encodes CASSRDISSGNTIYF.

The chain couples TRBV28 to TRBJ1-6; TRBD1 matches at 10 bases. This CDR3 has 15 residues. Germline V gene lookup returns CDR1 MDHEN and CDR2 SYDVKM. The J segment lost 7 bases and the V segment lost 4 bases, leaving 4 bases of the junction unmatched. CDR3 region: CASSYRTGGNSPLHF. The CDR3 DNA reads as TGTGCCAGCAGTTATAGGACAGGGGGAAATTCACCCCTCCACTTT.

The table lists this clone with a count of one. The CDR3 is CASSESSGSRTDTQYF. DNA of the CDR3: TGTGCCAGCAGCGAGTCTAGCGGGAGCCGCACAGATACGCAGTATTTT. V gene TRBV9 combines with J gene TRBJ2-3, with 10 bases lining up with TRBD2. The germline V gene has CDR1 SGDLS and CDR2 YYNGEE. The CDR3 runs 16 residues. J lost 1 base, V lost 3 bases, and 5 bases had no gene match. Together with reference TRBV9 and TRBJ2-3, the CDR3 gives the full variable domain: DSGVTQTPKHLITATGQRVTLRCSPRSGDLSVYWYQQSLDQGLQFLIQYYNGEERAKGNILERFSAQQFPDLHSELNLSSLELGDSALYFCASSESSGSRTDTQYFGPGTRLTVL.